The rows below give T cell receptor beta chains drawn from one sample of a study of beta chain features in type 1 diabetes. This table comes from immunoSEQ multiplex PCR, and its TCRdb copy is limited to in-frame clones, with some not included. The sample lists about 16,000 clones; less than 85% were seen once. Sample: stem cell memory CD4+ T cells from blood. All receptors come from a man aged 30-40 years with type 1 diabetes. CDR3s include the opening cysteine and the closing phenylalanine or tryptophan. Fields, in order: D gene, J gene, V gene, clone size, CDR3 length, CDR3 DNA, CDR3 protein. A D gene is named only where the DNA matches it firmly. Clone size is shown for a subset of rows, as once, few, many or a class of expanded clone.

D gene: .
J gene: TRBJ1-6
V gene: TRBV7-9
clone size: few
CDR3 length: 11
CDR3 DNA: TGTGCCAGCAGCAGCGGACGGGACCTCCACTTT
CDR3 protein: CASSSGRDLHF

D gene: TRBD1
J gene: TRBJ1-3
V gene: TRBV28
clone size: .
CDR3 length: 16
CDR3 DNA: TGTGCCAGCAGTTCCCAGGGGGGCTTCTCTGGAAACACCATATATTTT
CDR3 protein: CASSSQGGFSGNTIYF

D gene: TRBD1
J gene: TRBJ1-1
V gene: TRBV9
clone size: .
CDR3 length: 16
CDR3 DNA: TGTGCCAGCAGTGCCGGGACAGGGGGCTTTAACACTGAAGCTTTCTTT
CDR3 protein: CASSAGTGGFNTEAFF

D gene: TRBD1
J gene: TRBJ2-1
V gene: TRBV30
clone size: .
CDR3 length: 14
CDR3 DNA: TGTGCCTGGAGCTACCACAGGGGTATCGATGAGCAGTTCTTC
CDR3 protein: CAWSYHRGIDEQFF

D gene: .
J gene: TRBJ2-7
V gene: TRBV27
clone size: once
CDR3 length: 15
CDR3 DNA: TGTGCCAGCAGTTTAGGGGGGAATCTACTCTACGAGCAGTACTTC
CDR3 protein: CASSLGGNLLYEQYF

D gene: .
J gene: TRBJ2-3
V gene: TRBV11-2
clone size: .
CDR3 length: 15
CDR3 DNA: TGTGCCAGCAGCTTAATACAGGGCCTTCCAGATACGCAGTATTTT
CDR3 protein: CASSLIQGLPDTQYF

D gene: TRBD1
J gene: TRBJ2-7
V gene: TRBV18
clone size: few
CDR3 length: 11
CDR3 DNA: TGTGCCAGCTCACCGACAGGGGAGCAGTACTTC
CDR3 protein: CASSPTGEQYF

D gene: .
J gene: TRBJ2-6
V gene: TRBV11-2
clone size: once
CDR3 length: 16
CDR3 DNA: TGTGCCAGCAGAGCCACGGCGGGTCGTGGGGCCAACGTCCTGACTTTC
CDR3 protein: CASRATAGRGANVLTF

D gene: TRBD1
J gene: TRBJ1-5
V gene: TRBV5-1
clone size: once
CDR3 length: 16
CDR3 DNA: TGCGCCAGCAGCTTGGACGGGACAGGGATTTATCAGCCCCAGCATTTT
CDR3 protein: CASSLDGTGIYQPQHF

D gene: TRBD1
J gene: TRBJ1-1
V gene: TRBV28
clone size: .
CDR3 length: 15
CDR3 DNA: TGTGCCAGCAGTTTGTTGACAGGGACGAACACTGAAGCTTTCTTT
CDR3 protein: CASSLLTGTNTEAFF

D gene: .
J gene: TRBJ2-7
V gene: TRBV2
clone size: once
CDR3 length: 15
CDR3 DNA: TGTGCCAGCAGTTCATGGACTGATAGCTCCTACGAGCAGTACTTC
CDR3 protein: CASSSWTDSSYEQYF

D gene: .
J gene: TRBJ2-7
V gene: TRBV7-9
clone size: .
CDR3 length: 12
CDR3 DNA: TGTGCCAGCAGCTGGCAATCCTACGAGCAGTACTTC
CDR3 protein: CASSWQSYEQYF

D gene: TRBD1
J gene: TRBJ2-7
V gene: TRBV2
clone size: few
CDR3 length: 14
CDR3 DNA: TGTGCCAGCAGTGGGACAGGGGTTCCCTACGAGCAGTACTTC
CDR3 protein: CASSGTGVPYEQYF

D gene: TRBD2
J gene: TRBJ2-1
V gene: TRBV7-9
clone size: few
CDR3 length: 16
CDR3 DNA: TGTGCCAGCAGCTCCCCCTTTAGCGGGGGGGAGGGTGAGCAGTTCTTC
CDR3 protein: CASSSPFSGGEGEQFF

D gene: .
J gene: TRBJ2-7
V gene: TRBV7-2
clone size: .
CDR3 length: 15
CDR3 DNA: TGTGCCAGCAGCTTAGCGGCAGGGAATTCCTACGAGCAGTACTTC
CDR3 protein: CASSLAAGNSYEQYF

D gene: TRBD2
J gene: TRBJ2-3
V gene: TRBV9
clone size: .
CDR3 length: 16
CDR3 DNA: TGTGCCAGCAGCCGACTGAGCGGGGGGGCCCGAGATACGCAGTATTTT
CDR3 protein: CASSRLSGGARDTQYF

D gene: TRBD2
J gene: TRBJ2-7
V gene: TRBV15
clone size: .
CDR3 length: 15
CDR3 DNA: TGTGCCACCAGCGTAGCGGGGGTGCGCTCCTACGAGCAGTACTTC
CDR3 protein: CATSVAGVRSYEQYF

D gene: TRBD2
J gene: TRBJ2-3
V gene: TRBV7-2
clone size: .
CDR3 length: 17
CDR3 DNA: TGTGCCAGCAGCCCGCGACTAGCGGGGGGTTATATAGATACGCAGTATTTT
CDR3 protein: CASSPRLAGGYIDTQYF

D gene: .
J gene: TRBJ2-7
V gene: TRBV4-3
clone size: .
CDR3 length: 14
CDR3 DNA: TGCGCCAGCAGCCAAGATACAGGGCACCACGAGCAGTACTTC
CDR3 protein: CASSQDTGHHEQYF

D gene: .
J gene: TRBJ2-5
V gene: TRBV10-3
clone size: few
CDR3 length: 13
CDR3 DNA: TGTGCCATCAGTGACAGGGTCCAAGAGACCCAGTACTTC
CDR3 protein: CAISDRVQETQYF

D gene: .
J gene: TRBJ1-3
V gene: TRBV4-2
clone size: .
CDR3 length: 15
CDR3 DNA: TGTGCCAGCAGCCAAGCCGGGACTTCAGGAAACACCATATATTTT
CDR3 protein: CASSQAGTSGNTIYF

D gene: .
J gene: TRBJ2-2
V gene: TRBV9
clone size: .
CDR3 length: 14
CDR3 DNA: TGTGCCAGCAGCGTAGTGATGGAGACCGGGGAGCTGTTTTTT
CDR3 protein: CASSVVMETGELFF

D gene: TRBD1
J gene: TRBJ1-1
V gene: TRBV5-1
clone size: .
CDR3 length: 14
CDR3 DNA: TGCGCCAGCAGCCCGGACAGGCCGAACACTGAAGCTTTCTTT
CDR3 protein: CASSPDRPNTEAFF

D gene: .
J gene: TRBJ1-2
V gene: TRBV11-2
clone size: .
CDR3 length: 12
CDR3 DNA: TGTGCCAGCAGGGCTGTATTCTATGGCTACACCTTC
CDR3 protein: CASRAVFYGYTF

D gene: TRBD1
J gene: TRBJ2-2
V gene: TRBV6-6
clone size: .
CDR3 length: 14
CDR3 DNA: TGTGCCAGCAGTAGACAGGGGCTGACCGGGGAGCTGTTTTTT
CDR3 protein: CASSRQGLTGELFF

D gene: TRBD2
J gene: TRBJ2-1
V gene: TRBV9
clone size: .
CDR3 length: 18
CDR3 DNA: TGTGCCAGCAGCGCCGGGACTAGCGGGGGGCGGTCCTACAATGAGCAGTTCTTC
CDR3 protein: CASSAGTSGGRSYNEQFF

D gene: .
J gene: TRBJ2-6
V gene: TRBV18
clone size: few
CDR3 length: 15
CDR3 DNA: TGTGCCAGCTCTCCTACGGGCTCTGGGGCCAACGTCCTGACTTTC
CDR3 protein: CASSPTGSGANVLTF

D gene: TRBD1
J gene: TRBJ1-5
V gene: TRBV12-5
clone size: once
CDR3 length: 17
CDR3 DNA: TGTGCTAGTGGTTTGGTACTCGACAGGGCTAGCAATCAGCCCCAGCATTTT
CDR3 protein: CASGLVLDRASNQPQHF

D gene: TRBD1
J gene: TRBJ1-2
V gene: TRBV7-2
clone size: .
CDR3 length: 15
CDR3 DNA: TGTGCCAGCAGCCCGGGACAGGGGCGAGGGTATGGCTACACCTTC
CDR3 protein: CASSPGQGRGYGYTF

D gene: TRBD2
J gene: TRBJ2-1
V gene: TRBV9
clone size: once
CDR3 length: 15
CDR3 DNA: TGTGCCAGCAGCCTAGGCGGGGGGACTAACAATGAGCAGTTCTTC
CDR3 protein: CASSLGGGTNNEQFF

D gene: .
J gene: TRBJ1-5
V gene: TRBV7-9
clone size: few
CDR3 length: 13
CDR3 DNA: TGTGCCAGCAGCTTAGATGAGGGTCAGCCCCAGCATTTT
CDR3 protein: CASSLDEGQPQHF

D gene: .
J gene: TRBJ2-1
V gene: TRBV5-1
clone size: .
CDR3 length: 12
CDR3 DNA: TGCGCCAGCAGTTCCCAGGTGGGTGAGCAGTTCTTC
CDR3 protein: CASSSQVGEQFF

D gene: .
J gene: TRBJ1-2
V gene: TRBV18
clone size: .
CDR3 length: 16
CDR3 DNA: TGTGCCAGCTCACCACCGGGGCAGGCCTTTAACTATGGCTACACCTTC
CDR3 protein: CASSPPGQAFNYGYTF

D gene: TRBD1
J gene: TRBJ2-5
V gene: TRBV5-1
clone size: .
CDR3 length: 14
CDR3 DNA: TGCGCCAGCAGCTTGGAGGGGGCCGTGGAGACCCAGTACTTC
CDR3 protein: CASSLEGAVETQYF

D gene: TRBD1
J gene: TRBJ2-1
V gene: TRBV5-1
clone size: .
CDR3 length: 16
CDR3 DNA: TGCGCCAGCAGCAGAGCCGGGACAGGGGGTCGCAATGAGCAGTTCTTC
CDR3 protein: CASSRAGTGGRNEQFF

D gene: TRBD1
J gene: TRBJ1-1
V gene: TRBV11-2
clone size: .
CDR3 length: 16
CDR3 DNA: TGTGCCAGCAGCTTATCCGGGACAGGGTTGAACACTGAAGCTTTCTTT
CDR3 protein: CASSLSGTGLNTEAFF

D gene: .
J gene: TRBJ1-1
V gene: TRBV5-1
clone size: .
CDR3 length: 13
CDR3 DNA: TGCGCCAGCAGCTTGTCAGGGGACACTGAAGCTTTCTTT
CDR3 protein: CASSLSGDTEAFF

D gene: TRBD2
J gene: TRBJ2-3
V gene: TRBV30
clone size: .
CDR3 length: 13
CDR3 DNA: TGTGCCTCTGCGGGGGGCGTCGCAGATACGCAGTATTTT
CDR3 protein: CASAGGVADTQYF

D gene: .
J gene: TRBJ2-7
V gene: TRBV5-4
clone size: .
CDR3 length: 13
CDR3 DNA: TGTGCCAGCAGCTTAGACACGACCTACGAGCAGTACTTC
CDR3 protein: CASSLDTTYEQYF

D gene: .
J gene: TRBJ1-1
V gene: TRBV19
clone size: .
CDR3 length: 13
CDR3 DNA: TGTGCCAGTAGTGTACAGATGAACACTGAAGCTTTCTTT
CDR3 protein: CASSVQMNTEAFF

D gene: .
J gene: TRBJ2-3
V gene: TRBV2
clone size: .
CDR3 length: 15
CDR3 DNA: TGTGCCAGCAGTAGGGTGGGGGCCCCCACAGATACGCAGTATTTT
CDR3 protein: CASSRVGAPTDTQYF

D gene: TRBD1
J gene: TRBJ2-2
V gene: TRBV5-4
clone size: .
CDR3 length: 15
CDR3 DNA: TGTGCCAGCAGCTTCCCGGGACAGGTCACCGGGGAGCTGTTTTTT
CDR3 protein: CASSFPGQVTGELFF

D gene: .
J gene: TRBJ2-7
V gene: TRBV5-4
clone size: .
CDR3 length: 12
CDR3 DNA: TGTGCCAGCAGCCCCGACATCTACGAGCAGTACTTC
CDR3 protein: CASSPDIYEQYF

D gene: TRBD2
J gene: TRBJ2-5
V gene: TRBV5-5
clone size: once
CDR3 length: 16
CDR3 DNA: TGTGCCAGCAGCTTGGGCGGGGGGGCGCTTGGGGAGACCCAGTACTTC
CDR3 protein: CASSLGGGALGETQYF

D gene: .
J gene: TRBJ1-1
V gene: TRBV12-5
clone size: .
CDR3 length: 13
CDR3 DNA: TGTGCTAGTGGTACACAGGGGAACACTGAAGCTTTCTTT
CDR3 protein: CASGTQGNTEAFF

D gene: .
J gene: TRBJ2-3
V gene: TRBV7-2
clone size: .
CDR3 length: 13
CDR3 DNA: TGTGCCAGCACGAAGCGAGACACAGATACGCAGTATTTT
CDR3 protein: CASTKRDTDTQYF

D gene: TRBD1
J gene: TRBJ1-2
V gene: TRBV14
clone size: .
CDR3 length: 15
CDR3 DNA: TGTGCCAGCAGCGGAGGGGACAGGCGTCTTTATGGCTACACCTTC
CDR3 protein: CASSGGDRRLYGYTF

D gene: .
J gene: TRBJ1-3
V gene: TRBV9
clone size: .
CDR3 length: 14
CDR3 DNA: TGTGCCAGCAGCCCCCAGTTCTCTGGAAACACCATATATTTT
CDR3 protein: CASSPQFSGNTIYF

D gene: TRBD2
J gene: TRBJ2-7
V gene: TRBV14
clone size: once
CDR3 length: 15
CDR3 DNA: TGTGCCAGCAGCCAAGTCGGGGGGGCCGCCTACGAGCAGTACTTC
CDR3 protein: CASSQVGGAAYEQYF

D gene: .
J gene: TRBJ2-5
V gene: TRBV18
clone size: .
CDR3 length: 12
CDR3 DNA: TGTGCCAGCTCATCGTCCCAAGAGACCCAGTACTTC
CDR3 protein: CASSSSQETQYF

D gene: TRBD2
J gene: TRBJ2-7
V gene: TRBV5-1
clone size: .
CDR3 length: 13
CDR3 DNA: TGCGCCAGCAGCCCGGGACTAGAGTACGAGCAGTACTTC
CDR3 protein: CASSPGLEYEQYF

D gene: .
J gene: TRBJ2-5
V gene: TRBV29-1
clone size: once
CDR3 length: 13
CDR3 DNA: TGCAGCGTTGAACGACAGGCCCAAGAGACCCAGTACTTC
CDR3 protein: CSVERQAQETQYF

D gene: .
J gene: TRBJ2-3
V gene: TRBV7-2
clone size: few
CDR3 length: 14
CDR3 DNA: TGTGCCAGCAGCTCGGGGTCTAGCACAGATACGCAGTATTTT
CDR3 protein: CASSSGSSTDTQYF

D gene: .
J gene: TRBJ2-3
V gene: TRBV5-5
clone size: .
CDR3 length: 15
CDR3 DNA: TGTGCCAGCAGCTTTCTAGGGGCCGGCACAGATACGCAGTATTTT
CDR3 protein: CASSFLGAGTDTQYF